This T cell receptor (beta chain) was sequenced for a study of cytomegalovirus exposure and HLA in healthy donors. Study outcomes and limitations: Exclusion as indistinguishable affected some V segments, including TRBV6-2 and TRBV6-3.

Trimming took 5 bases from V and 1 from J; bases not matched to a gene: 3. The V gene's germline CDR1 is MNHEY and CDR2 SVGAGI. CDR3 length: 14 residues. As regards this clone: Its target is unknown.

The PCR made use of 60 Vbeta and 13 Jbeta primers. Produced via immunoSEQ multiplex PCR; TCRdb's table is partial and in-frame only. This sample contains around 150,000 clones. The TCR comes from a woman aged 60 to 75 in good health and CMV-seronegative. This rearrangement joins TRBV6-5 to TRBJ1-1, with TRBD1 identical over 8 bases. Sequenced: PBMCs. CDR3 sequence reads: CASSEQGGNTEAFF. CDR3 coding DNA: TGTGCCAGCAGTGAACAGGGGGGGAACACTGAAGCTTTCTTT.